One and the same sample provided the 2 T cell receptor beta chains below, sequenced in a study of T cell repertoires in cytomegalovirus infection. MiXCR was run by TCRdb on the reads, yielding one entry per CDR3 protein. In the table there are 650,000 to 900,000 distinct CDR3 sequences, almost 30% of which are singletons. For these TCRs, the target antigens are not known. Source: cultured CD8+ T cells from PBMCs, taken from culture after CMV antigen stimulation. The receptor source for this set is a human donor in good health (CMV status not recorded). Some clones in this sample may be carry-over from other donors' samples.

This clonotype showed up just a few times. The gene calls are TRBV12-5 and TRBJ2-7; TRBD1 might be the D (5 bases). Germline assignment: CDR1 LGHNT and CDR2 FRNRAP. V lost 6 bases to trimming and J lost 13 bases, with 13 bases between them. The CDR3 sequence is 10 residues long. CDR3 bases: TGTGCTAGTGGGGGGCCCGGATTCTACTTC. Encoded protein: CASGGPGFYF.

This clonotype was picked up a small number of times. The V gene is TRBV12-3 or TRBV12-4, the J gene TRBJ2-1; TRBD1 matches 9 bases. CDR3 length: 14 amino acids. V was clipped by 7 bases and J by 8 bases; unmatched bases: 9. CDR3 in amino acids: CASTTGTGLDEQFF. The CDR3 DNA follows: TGTGCCAGCACCACTGGGACAGGGCTCGATGAGCAGTTCTTC.